This T cell receptor beta chain was sequenced for a study of T cells in women clearing cervical HPV infection. Overall study: Controls were women whose single incident HPV16 infection cleared within 12 months without precancer or cancer.

The method was immunoSEQ multiplex PCR; TCRdb's version includes in-frame clones alone and lacks a portion of them. The sample data list tens of thousands of clones. Germline V lookup: CDR1 SGHTA, CDR2 FQGNSA. There are 15 residues in the CDR3. Trimming stripped 5 bases from V and 4 bases from J, with 14 bases between. As regards this clone: The read comes to an end 3 residues before the CDR3 does, leaving the germline J gene to fill in the end.

This chain uses TRBV7-2 with TRBJ2-2; D possibly corresponds to TRBD2 (5 bases). The TCR comes from a woman aged 18 to 69 with a cervical HPV16 infection that either progressed to CIN3+ or cleared (not recorded which). The sample was blood buffy coat. The part of the CDR3 DNA that was read is TGTGCCAGCAGCCTGGCGCGGGTCGGCACCGGGGAG. Protein: CASSLARVGTGE. The CDR3 as a whole reads CASSLARVGTGELFF. Looking up the rest from reference TRBV7-2 and TRBJ2-2 gives the full variable domain: GAGVSQSPSNKVTEKGKDVELRCDPISGHTALYWYRQSLGQGLEFLIYFQGNSAPDKSGLPSDRFSAERTGGSVSTLTIQRTQQEDSAVYLCASSLARVGTGELFFGEGSRLTVL.